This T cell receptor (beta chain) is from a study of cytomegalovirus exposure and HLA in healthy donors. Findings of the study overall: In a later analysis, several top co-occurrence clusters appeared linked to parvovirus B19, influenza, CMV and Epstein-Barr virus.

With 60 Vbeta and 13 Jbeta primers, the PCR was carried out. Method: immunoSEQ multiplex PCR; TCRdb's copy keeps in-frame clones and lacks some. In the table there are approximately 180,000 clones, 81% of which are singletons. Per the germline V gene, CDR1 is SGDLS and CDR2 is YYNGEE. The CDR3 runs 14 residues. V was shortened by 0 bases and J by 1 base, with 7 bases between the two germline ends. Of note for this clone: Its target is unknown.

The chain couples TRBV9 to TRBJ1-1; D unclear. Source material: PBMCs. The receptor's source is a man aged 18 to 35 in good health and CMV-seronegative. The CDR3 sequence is CASSVGGSNTEAFF. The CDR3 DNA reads TGTGCCAGCAGCGTAGGAGGCTCGAACACTGAAGCTTTCTTT.